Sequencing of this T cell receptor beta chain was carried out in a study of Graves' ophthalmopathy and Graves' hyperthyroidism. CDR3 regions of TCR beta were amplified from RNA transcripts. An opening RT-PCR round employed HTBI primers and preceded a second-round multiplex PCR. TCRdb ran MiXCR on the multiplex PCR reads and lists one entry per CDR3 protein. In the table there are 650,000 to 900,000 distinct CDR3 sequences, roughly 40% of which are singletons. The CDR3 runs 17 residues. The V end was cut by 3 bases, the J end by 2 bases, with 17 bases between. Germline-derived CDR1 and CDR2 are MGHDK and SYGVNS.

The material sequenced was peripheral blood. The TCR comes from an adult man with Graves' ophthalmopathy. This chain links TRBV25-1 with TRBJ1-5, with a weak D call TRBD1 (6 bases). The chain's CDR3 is CASSDSAGGKGNQPQHF. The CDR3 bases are TGTGCCAGCAGTGATAGTGCCGGGGGCAAGGGCAATCAGCCCCAGCATTTT.